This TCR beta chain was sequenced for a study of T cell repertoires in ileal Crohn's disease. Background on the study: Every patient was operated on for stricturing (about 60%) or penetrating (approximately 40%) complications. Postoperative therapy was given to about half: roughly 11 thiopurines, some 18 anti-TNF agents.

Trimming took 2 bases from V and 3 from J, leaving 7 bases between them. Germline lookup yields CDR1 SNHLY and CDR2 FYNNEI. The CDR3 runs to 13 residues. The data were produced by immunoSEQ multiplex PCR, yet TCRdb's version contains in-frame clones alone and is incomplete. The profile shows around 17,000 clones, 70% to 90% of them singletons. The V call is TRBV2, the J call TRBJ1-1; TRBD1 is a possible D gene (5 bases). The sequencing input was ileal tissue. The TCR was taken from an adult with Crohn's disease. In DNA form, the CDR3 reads TGTGCCAGCAGTGAATGGGGCTACACTGAAGCTTTCTTT. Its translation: CASSEWGYTEAFF.